The TCR beta chain described here comes from a study of identical twins. On this clonotype itself: Its antigen is undetermined.

Study-level findings and limits: Monozygotic twin pairs showed more out-of-frame TCR alpha sharing than models estimated. The study based its conclusions on cross-sectional statistical analysis and did not follow the same donors.

Among all donors, each was a healthy Caucasian. The CDR3 loop spans 17 amino acids. Trimming stripped 0 bases from V and 0 bases from J, with 9 bases between. CDR1 and CDR2 (germline): MGHRA, YSYEKL. Template switching supplied a universal primer site; unique molecular identifiers were carried on the cDNA. TCRdb used MiXCR to reprocess the 5' RACE reads, holding one entry per CDR3 protein. Among about 490,000 distinct CDR3 sequences listed, roughly 15% were seen once. This sample also belongs to another study, concerning yellow fever vaccine responses in identical twins.

The sequencing input was CD4+ T cells sorted from blood. The receptor was isolated from a woman between 18 and 29 years old in good health. The chain is built from TRBV4-1 and TRBJ1-6; D gene unclear. This CDR3 is CASSQDDGSSYNSPLHF. CDR3 in DNA: TGCGCCAGCAGCCAAGATGACGGAAGCTCCTATAATTCACCCCTCCACTTT.